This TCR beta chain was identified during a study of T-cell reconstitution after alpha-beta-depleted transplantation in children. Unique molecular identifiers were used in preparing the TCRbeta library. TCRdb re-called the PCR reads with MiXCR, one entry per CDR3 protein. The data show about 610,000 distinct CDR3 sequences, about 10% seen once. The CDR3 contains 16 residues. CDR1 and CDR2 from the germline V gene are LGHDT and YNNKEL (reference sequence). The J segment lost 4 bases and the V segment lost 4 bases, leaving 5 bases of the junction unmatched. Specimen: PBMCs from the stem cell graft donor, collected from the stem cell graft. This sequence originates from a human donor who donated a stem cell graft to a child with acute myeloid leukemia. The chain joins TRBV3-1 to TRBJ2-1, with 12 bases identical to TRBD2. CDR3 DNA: TGTGCCAGCAGCCCATGGACTAGCGGGGCTTACAATGAGCAGTTCTTC. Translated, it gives CASSPWTSGAYNEQFF.